The 27 T cell receptor beta chains presented below share a single source sample, sequenced in a study of breast tumors, draining lymph nodes, adjacent tissues. TCRdb processed the multiplex PCR reads anew with MiXCR; each CDR3 protein has one entry. The data contain 70,000 or so distinct CDR3 sequences, approximately 45% of them singletons. Sequencing was carried out using breast tumor tissue. These receptors were taken from a female donor with breast cancer. Some clones in this sample may be carry-over from other donors' samples.

The genes are TRBV15 and TRBJ1-6; D is undetermined. This CDR3 region has 15 residues. With 3 bases removed from V and 9 bases from J, the gap between germline ends came to 15 bases. Germline V gene data show CDR1 as LNHNV and CDR2 as YYDKDF (reference sequence). CDR3 bases: TGTGCCACCAGCAGCGTAGAGGCAAGGAGTTCACCCCTCCACTTT. Translation gives CATSSVEARSSPLHF.

The J gene is TRBJ2-2, the V gene TRBV20-1; D might be TRBD1 (5 bases). Looked up from germline, CDR1 is DFQATT and CDR2 is SNEGSKA (reference sequence). The CDR3 is 14 amino acids. V lost 3 bases and J 1 base, leaving 9 bases between the germline ends. As DNA, the CDR3 is TGCAGTGCTAGTCGCCAGGGGAACACCGGGGAGCTGTTTTTT. Amino acid sequence: CSASRQGNTGELFF.

This clonotype is judged medium-sized. The chain is built from TRBV29-1 and TRBJ1-2; D not certain. V lost 4 bases to trimming and J lost 2 bases, with 14 bases between them. Germline loops: CDR1 SQVTM, CDR2 ANQGSEA. There are 14 residues in the CDR3. CDR3 coding DNA: TGCAGCGTTGCCACCGCCTGGGGAAACTATGGCTACACCTTC. This sequence encodes CSVATAWGNYGYTF.

On this clonotype itself: Because the CDR3's place on the DNA is in doubt, the DNA is left out and the CDR3 is given as listed by TCRdb. The chain has TRBV5-1 and TRBJ1-5. Termini included, the CDR3 measures 20 amino acids. Looked up from germline, CDR1 is SGHRS and CDR2 is YFSETQ. The CDR3: CDSSIYLCSVAGQAGQPQHF.

With regard to this clonotype: Given a much more abundant clone one base away, this may be a read error. Without the conserved terminal phenylalanine or tryptophan, this CDR3 likely stems from a read error. V is TRBV9 and J is TRBJ2-1; D ambiguous. The germline V gene has CDR1 SGDLS and CDR2 YYNGEE. CDR3 size: 13 residues. Trimming shortened V by 1 base and J by 6 bases, and 8 bases separated the two germline ends. The CDR3 reads CASSVRVGNEQFS. The CDR3 DNA reads as TGTGCCAGCAGCGTACGAGTTGGCAATGAGCAGTTCTCC.

By frequency in the sample, this clonotype is medium-sized. The rearrangement links TRBV2 to TRBJ2-2, with 7 bases identical to TRBD1. V was clipped by 3 bases and J by 0 bases; unmatched bases: 7. Germline CDR1 and CDR2: SNHLY and FYNNEI. The CDR3 totals 17 residues. In DNA form, the CDR3 reads TGTGCCAGCAGTGATGGACAGGCCCTACCGAACACCGGGGAGCTGTTTTTT. Protein: CASSDGQALPNTGELFF.

As regards this clonotype: One end of the junction does not line up with germline, which may come from a read error. This sequence joins TRBV7-8 and TRBJ2-7, with D tentatively TRBD1 (6 bases). Looked up from germline, CDR1 is SGHVS and CDR2 is FQNEAQ. The length of the CDR3 is 15 residues. The CDR3 here is CASNPRDTSSYEQHF. The CDR3 nucleotides read TGCGCCAGCAACCCCAGGGACACCAGCTCCTACGAGCAGCACTTC.

With respect to this clonotype: The junction departs from germline at one end; a sequencing error may be responsible. The CDR3 spells CAGSPTTGFNTEAFF. The CDR3 region has the DNA TGTGCCGGCAGCCCGACGACAGGGTTCAACACTGAAGCTTTCTTT. The chain is built from TRBV7-9 and TRBJ1-1; 7 bases align to TRBD1. Germline V gene sequence: CDR1 SEHNR, CDR2 FQNEAQ (reference sequence). The CDR3 runs to 15 residues.

This clonotype came up many times. Here the CDR3 DNA reads TGTGCCAGCTCACCGGGGCTTTTCCAAGAGACCCAGTACTTC. It yields the protein CASSPGLFQETQYF. This sequence joins TRBV18 and TRBJ2-5, with D maybe TRBD1 (5 bases). CDR1 is KGHSH, CDR2 LQKENI, per germline. V lost 3 bases, J lost 1 base, and 9 bases lay in between. The CDR3 loop spans 14 amino acids.

This clonotype appeared many times. CDR3 sequence: CASSFDRGPRLVQYF. The CDR3 region has the DNA TGCGCCAGCAGCTTTGACAGGGGACCCAGGTTGGTTCAGTACTTC. This chain uses TRBV5-1 with TRBJ2-4, with TRBD1 matching 8 bases. V was pared by 2 bases and J by 11 bases, with 12 bases of the junction left unmatched. This CDR3 comprises 15 residues. CDR1 SGHRS and CDR2 YFSETQ come from the germline V gene.

J is TRBJ2-5 and V is TRBV9; D might be TRBD2 (6 bases). The CDR3 spans 23 residues. V was clipped by 0 bases and J by 5 bases, with 38 bases between them. Germline CDR1 is SGDLS and CDR2 is YYNGEE. The CDR3 loop is CASSVAIGRSGATVPEELETQYF. The CDR3 DNA sequence: TGTGCCAGCAGCGTAGCTATCGGGAGATCCGGGGCCACCGTCCCCGAGGAATTGGAGACCCAGTACTTC.

This clonotype was seen many times. V and J are TRBV7-2 and TRBJ2-7; 8 nucleotides match TRBD2. This CDR3 has 16 amino acids. Germline loops: CDR1 SGHTA, CDR2 FQGNSA. V dropped 1 base and J dropped 2; count of bases not matched to a gene: 7. In nucleotides, the CDR3 is TGTGCCAGCAGCTTAGGCGCAGCGGGAGCGGCCTACGAGCAGTACTTC. Residues: CASSLGAAGAAYEQYF. Looking up the rest from reference TRBV7-2 and TRBJ2-7 gives the full variable domain: GAGVSQSPSNKVTEKGKDVELRCDPISGHTALYWYRQSLGQGLEFLIYFQGNSAPDKSGLPSDRFSAERTGGSVSTLTIQRTQQEDSAVYLCASSLGAAGAAYEQYFGPGTRLTVT.

This clonotype has just one count. As the CDR3 is not closed by the conserved phenylalanine or tryptophan, this likely results from a read error. J is TRBJ1-5 and V is TRBV2; a possible D gene is TRBD1 (6 bases). Germline V CDR1 and CDR2: SNHLY, FYNNEI. This CDR3 region has 16 residues. Trimming shortened V by 4 bases and J by 5 bases, and 18 bases separated the two germline ends. CDR3 sequence reads: CASSVGSRGAHQPQHL. CDR3 nucleotide sequence: TGTGCCAGCAGTGTAGGTTCTCGGGGGGCCCATCAGCCCCAGCATTTA.

The sample holds a few counts of this clonotype. The V call is TRBV12-3 or TRBV12-4, the J call TRBJ1-1; tentatively, D is TRBD1 (6 bases). The CDR3 is 11 residues long. The V end lost 8 bases, the J end lost 5 bases, and 9 bases lay between the germline ends. The CDR3 sequence is CASGQGTEAFF. In DNA, the CDR3 is TGTGCCAGCGGTCAGGGGACTGAAGCTTTCTTT.

On this clonotype: A junction end diverges from the germline sequence, so it may reflect a read error. The chain uses TRBV9 and TRBJ1-6; TRBD1 matches at 8 bases. The CDR3 runs to 15 residues. In germline, CDR1 is SGDLS, CDR2 YYNGEE. The CDR3 sequence: CASSVAGQGESPPHF. Written as DNA, the CDR3 is TGTGCCAGCAGCGTAGCAGGACAGGGAGAATCACCCCCCCACTTT.

The rearrangement joins TRBV5-1 to TRBJ2-3; D uncertain. Looked up from germline, CDR1 is SGHRS and CDR2 is YFSETQ. Trimming removed 0 bases at V and 2 bases at J, with 4 bases between. The CDR3 runs 13 residues. The CDR3 reads CASSLDVTDTQYF. CDR3 sequence (DNA): TGCGCCAGCAGCTTGGACGTCACAGATACGCAGTATTTT.

A note on this clonotype: A much larger clone differs from this one at a single base, so this may be a read error. The CDR3 does not close with the conserved phenylalanine or tryptophan, likely indicating a read error. The chain has TRBV5-4 and TRBJ2-2, with 8 bases matching TRBD1. From germline, CDR1 is SGHNT and CDR2 YYREEE (reference sequence). The trim removed 4 bases at V and 8 bases at J, leaving 4 bases unmatched. There are 13 residues in the CDR3. CDR3: CASSTGGRGELFV. The CDR3, as DNA: TGTGCCAGCAGCACAGGGGGAAGGGGGGAGCTGTTTGTT.

V and J are TRBV20-1 and TRBJ1-3, with D tentatively TRBD1 (5 bases). The CDR3 extends over 15 amino acids. Germline V gives CDR1 DFQATT, CDR2 SNEGSKA (reference sequence). V lost 6 bases, J lost 0 bases, and 15 bases lay in between. The CDR3 nucleotides read TGCAGTGCCAGACGGGACGCCGGCTCTGGAAACACCATATATTTT. Its protein is CSARRDAGSGNTIYF.

This clonotype was detected many times. This chain joins TRBV12-5 and TRBJ1-2; the match to TRBD1 covers 7 bases. The CDR3 is 15 residues long. Germline V gives CDR1 LGHNT, CDR2 FRNRAP. The V segment lost 2 bases and the J segment 5 bases; nucleotides outside the gene matches: 8. The CDR3 spells CASGLPGGGTYGYTF. The CDR3 DNA follows: TGTGCTAGTGGTTTGCCCGGAGGGGGCACGTATGGCTACACCTTC.

V is TRBV20-1 and J is TRBJ2-7; no clear D gene. The CDR3 runs 12 residues. V lost 5 bases, J lost 0 bases, and 8 bases lay in between. Germline V CDR1 and CDR2: DFQATT, SNEGSKA (reference sequence). The CDR3 DNA sequence: TGCAGTGCTGGGGAAAGCTCCTACGAGCAGTACTTC. It is translated as CSAGESSYEQYF.

This clonotype was seen repeatedly, ten times or more. V and J are TRBV6-1 and TRBJ2-7; unclear D gene. This CDR3 is 14 amino acids long. Germline V gene lookup returns CDR1 MNHNS and CDR2 SASEGT. Trimming cost V 9 bases and J 3 bases, with 18 bases left between them. The CDR3 loop reads CASSAASWIYEQYF. The CDR3 nucleotides read TGTGCCAGTTCGGCAGCCTCTTGGATCTACGAGCAGTACTTC.

This clonotype was detected many times. The chain uses TRBV14 and TRBJ2-2; D may be TRBD2 (5 bases). CDR1 SGHDN and CDR2 FVKESK come from the germline V gene. The CDR3 consists of 15 residues. With 0 bases removed from V and 4 bases from J, the gap between germline ends came to 9 bases. The CDR3 DNA sequence: TGTGCCAGCAGCCAAGAGAGGGTTCGCACCGGGGAGCTGTTTTTT. Its protein is CASSQERVRTGELFF.

This clonotype was detected many times. This sequence joins TRBV10-3 and TRBJ1-2; D is undetermined. The germline gives CDR1 ENHRY, CDR2 SYGVKD. The CDR3 sequence is 12 residues long. Trimming cost V 4 bases and J 6 bases, with 9 bases left between them. CDR3: CAISGVPDGYTF. DNA of the CDR3: TGTGCCATCAGTGGGGTCCCGGATGGCTACACCTTC.

This clonotype appeared many times. Possible read error: a much larger clone is one base away. This sequence joins TRBV6-1 and TRBJ2-7; D call uncertain. The germline V and J ends were trimmed by 7 bases and 3 bases, with 13 bases remaining between them. The germline CDR1 and CDR2 sequences are MNHNS and SASEGT. CDR3 length equals 13 residues. CDR3 sequence reads: CASMREWDYEQYF. As DNA, the CDR3 is TGTGCCAGCATGCGCGAGTGGGACTACGAGCAGTACTTC.

About this clonotype: This may be a read error: a much more frequent sequence differs by one nucleotide. J is TRBJ1-2 and V is TRBV5-6; 9 bases line up with TRBD1. Germline V CDR1 and CDR2: SGHDT, YYEEEE. This CDR3 region has 13 residues. The CDR3 sequence: CASSFWTGEIYAF. The CDR3 nucleotides read TGTGCCAGCAGCTTCTGGACAGGGGAAATCTACGCCTTC.

In its sample, this clonotype was seen many times. The chain employs TRBV7-9 and TRBJ1-5; D is ambiguous. The V end was cut by 0 bases, the J end by 0 bases, with 9 bases between. Germline lookup yields CDR1 SEHNR and CDR2 FQNEAQ (reference sequence). The CDR3 spans 16 residues. CDR3 region: CASSLAPDLSNQPQHF. The CDR3, as DNA: TGTGCCAGCAGCTTAGCCCCAGACCTTAGCAATCAGCCCCAGCATTTT.

In its sample, this clonotype is medium-sized. The rearrangement uses TRBV9 and TRBJ2-7, with 9 nucleotides matching TRBD2. This CDR3 is built from 14 residues. With 2 bases clipped from V and 5 bases from J, the junction kept 5 bases outside the gene matches. Germline V gene lookup returns CDR1 SGDLS and CDR2 YYNGEE. Written as DNA, the CDR3 is TGTGCCAGCAGCGTTAGTAGCGGGAGCCACGAGCAGTACTTC. This translates into CASSVSSGSHEQYF.